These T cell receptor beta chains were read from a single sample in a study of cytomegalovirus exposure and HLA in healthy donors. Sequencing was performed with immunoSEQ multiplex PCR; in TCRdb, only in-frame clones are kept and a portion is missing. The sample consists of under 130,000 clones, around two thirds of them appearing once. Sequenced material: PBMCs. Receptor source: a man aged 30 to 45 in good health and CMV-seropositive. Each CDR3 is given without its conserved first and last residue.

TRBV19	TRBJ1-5	ASSIARQGYVSNQPQH
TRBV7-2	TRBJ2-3	ASSLDRVHSDTQY
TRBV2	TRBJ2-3	ASSDRGNTQY
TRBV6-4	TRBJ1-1	ASSTGTENTEAF
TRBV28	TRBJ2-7	ASRPGTEYEQY
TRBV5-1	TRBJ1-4	ASSLGVANEKLF
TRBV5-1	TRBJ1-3	ASSFGSSGNTIY
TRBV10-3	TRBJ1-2	AISESARYGYT
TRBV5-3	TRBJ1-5	ARSMKTSSQPQH
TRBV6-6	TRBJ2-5	ASSWDRGGETQY
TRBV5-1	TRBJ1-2	ASSLGPASGYT
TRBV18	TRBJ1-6	ASSLDSPGGAGSPLH
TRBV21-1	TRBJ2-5	ASPKGEGRRETQY
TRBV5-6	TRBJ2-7	ASSDLQGVHTKQY
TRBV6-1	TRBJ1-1	ASSVPDTEAF
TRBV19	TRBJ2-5	AREGTSWQTQY
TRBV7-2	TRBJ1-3	ASSLGGGSLRSGNTIY
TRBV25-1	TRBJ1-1	ASKGGGDIAF
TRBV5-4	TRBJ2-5	ASNEVQGRETQY
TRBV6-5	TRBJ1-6	ASSYAYGTGSSPLH
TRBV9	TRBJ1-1	ASNPGTGFEAF
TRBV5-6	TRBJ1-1	ASSLGRGHTEAF
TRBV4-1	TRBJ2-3	ASRRPLAGLTDTQY
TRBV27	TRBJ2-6	ASSFWARGSGANVLT
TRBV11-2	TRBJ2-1	ASSALADDFSNEQF